The 3 T cell receptor beta chains reported below all come from one sample, sequenced in a study of blood T cells in healthy people across ages. Through a sample-barcoded 5' primer and a J-beta primer mix, a second PCR was run for roughly 7 to 12 cycles. TCRdb used MiXCR to reprocess the 5' RACE reads, holding one entry per CDR3 protein. The sample has 700,000 or so distinct CDR3 sequences; 22% are singletons. Source material: blood. The receptor source for this set is a man between 65 and 85 years old in good health.

This clonotype showed up just a few times. The rearrangement uses TRBV5-1 and TRBJ1-1; no clear D. The CDR3 has 15 residues. V lost 0 bases and J lost 4, with 13 bases in between. CDR1 is SGHRS and CDR2 is YFSETQ in the germline V gene. The CDR3 loop reads CASSLGGQVSTEAFF. In DNA form, the CDR3 reads TGCGCCAGCAGCTTGGGAGGGCAGGTGAGCACTGAAGCTTTCTTT.

This chain links TRBV11-1 with TRBJ2-1; a weak D match, TRBD1 (6 bases). Judging by the DNA end, TRBJ2-7 fits better; the J call may be wrong. Germline loops: CDR1 SGHAT, CDR2 FQDESV (reference sequence). This CDR3 comprises 15 residues. The CDR3 sequence is CASSISTGPGNEQYF. DNA of the CDR3: TGTGCCAGCAGCATATCTACAGGGCCAGGCAACGAGCAGTACTTC.

The chain carries TRBV5-1 and TRBJ2-5; 7 bases fit TRBD1. With 4 bases clipped from V and 5 bases from J, the junction kept 5 bases outside the gene matches. CDR3 length: 13 amino acids. Germline V gene data show CDR1 as SGHRS and CDR2 as YFSETQ. The CDR3 here is CASSHQGDETQYF. Written as DNA, the CDR3 is TGCGCCAGCAGCCATCAGGGGGACGAGACCCAGTACTTC.